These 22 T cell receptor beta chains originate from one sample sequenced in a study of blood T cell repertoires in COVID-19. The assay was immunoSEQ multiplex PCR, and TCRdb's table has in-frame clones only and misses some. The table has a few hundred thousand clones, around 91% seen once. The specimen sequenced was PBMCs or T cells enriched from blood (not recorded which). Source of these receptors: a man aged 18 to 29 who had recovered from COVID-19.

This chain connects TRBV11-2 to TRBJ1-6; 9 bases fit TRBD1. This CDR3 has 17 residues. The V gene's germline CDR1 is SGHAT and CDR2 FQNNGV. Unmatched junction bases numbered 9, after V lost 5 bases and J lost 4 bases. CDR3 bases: TGTGCCAGCAGCCCCGGAAGTGGGACAGGGTATAATTCACCCCTCCACTTT. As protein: CASSPGSGTGYNSPLHF.

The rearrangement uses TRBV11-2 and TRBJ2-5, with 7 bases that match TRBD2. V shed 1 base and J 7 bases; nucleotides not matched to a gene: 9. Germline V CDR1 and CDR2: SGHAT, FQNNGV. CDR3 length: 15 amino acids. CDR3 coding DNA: TGTGCCAGCAGCTTAGGCGGGGGAACAGTTGGGACCCAGTACTTC. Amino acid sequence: CASSLGGGTVGTQYF.

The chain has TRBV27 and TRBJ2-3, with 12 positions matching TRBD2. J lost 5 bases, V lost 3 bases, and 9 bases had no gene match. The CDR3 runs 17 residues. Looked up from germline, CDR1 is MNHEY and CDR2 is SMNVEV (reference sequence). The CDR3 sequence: CASSLVGGLAGRDTQYF. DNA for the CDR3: TGTGCCAGCAGTTTGGTCGGAGGACTAGCGGGGAGAGATACGCAGTATTTT.

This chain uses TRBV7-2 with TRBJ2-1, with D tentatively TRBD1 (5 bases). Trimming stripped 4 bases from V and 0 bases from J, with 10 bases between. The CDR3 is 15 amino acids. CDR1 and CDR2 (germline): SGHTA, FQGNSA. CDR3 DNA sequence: TGTGCCAGCAGCTGGAAGGGGAACTCCTACAATGAGCAGTTCTTC. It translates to CASSWKGNSYNEQFF.

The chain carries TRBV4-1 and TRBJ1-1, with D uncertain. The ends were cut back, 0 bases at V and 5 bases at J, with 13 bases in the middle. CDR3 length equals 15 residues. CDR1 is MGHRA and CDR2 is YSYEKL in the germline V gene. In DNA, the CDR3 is TGCGCCAGCAGCCAAGAAGTAGCGCTGGGGACTGAAGCTTTCTTT. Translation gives CASSQEVALGTEAFF.

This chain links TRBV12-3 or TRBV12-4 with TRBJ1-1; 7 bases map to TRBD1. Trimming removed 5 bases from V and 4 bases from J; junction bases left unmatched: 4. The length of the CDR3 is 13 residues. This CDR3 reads CASSLQGFTEAFF. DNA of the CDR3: TGTGCCAGCAGTCTACAGGGGTTCACTGAAGCTTTCTTT.

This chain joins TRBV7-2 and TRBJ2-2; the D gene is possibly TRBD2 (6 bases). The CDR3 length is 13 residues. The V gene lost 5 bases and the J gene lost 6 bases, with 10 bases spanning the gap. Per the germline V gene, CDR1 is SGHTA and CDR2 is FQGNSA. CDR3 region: CASSTGTPGELFF. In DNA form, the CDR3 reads TGTGCCAGCAGCACCGGGACTCCCGGGGAGCTGTTTTTT.

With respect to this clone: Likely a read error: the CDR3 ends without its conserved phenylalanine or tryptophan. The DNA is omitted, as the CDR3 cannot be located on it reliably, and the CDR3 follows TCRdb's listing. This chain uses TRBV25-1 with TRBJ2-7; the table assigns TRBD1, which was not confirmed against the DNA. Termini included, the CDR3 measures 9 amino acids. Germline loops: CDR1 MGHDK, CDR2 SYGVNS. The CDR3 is CATHRKGSI.

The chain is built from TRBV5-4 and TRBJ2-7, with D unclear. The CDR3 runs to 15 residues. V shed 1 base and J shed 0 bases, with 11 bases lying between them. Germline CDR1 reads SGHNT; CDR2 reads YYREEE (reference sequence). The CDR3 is CASSLRPEYSYEQYF. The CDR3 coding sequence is TGTGCCAGCAGCTTGCGGCCGGAGTACTCCTACGAGCAGTACTTC.

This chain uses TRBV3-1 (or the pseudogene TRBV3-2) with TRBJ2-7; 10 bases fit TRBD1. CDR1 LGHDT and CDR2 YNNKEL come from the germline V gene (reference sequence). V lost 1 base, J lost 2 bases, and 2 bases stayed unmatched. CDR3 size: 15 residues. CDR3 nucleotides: TGTGCCAGCAGCCAAGGGGGGACAGGGGCCTACGAGCAGTACTTC. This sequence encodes CASSQGGTGAYEQYF.

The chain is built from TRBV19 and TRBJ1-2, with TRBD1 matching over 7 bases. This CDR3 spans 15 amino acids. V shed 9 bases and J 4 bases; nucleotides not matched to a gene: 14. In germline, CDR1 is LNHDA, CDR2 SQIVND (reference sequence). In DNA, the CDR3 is TGTGCCAGCCTCTCAACCCAACAGGGGATCTATGGCTACACCTTC. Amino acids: CASLSTQQGIYGYTF.

In nucleotides, the CDR3 is TGTGCCACCAAAATCGGGACAGGGAACCAGCCCCAGCATTTT. Protein product: CATKIGTGNQPQHF. This chain joins TRBV28 and TRBJ1-5; 9 bases map to TRBD1. The V and J ends lost 10 bases and 7 bases, in that order; junction bases with no gene match: 11. This CDR3 region has 14 residues. Germline V gives CDR1 MDHEN, CDR2 SYDVKM. The full variable domain, its missing parts supplied by reference TRBV28 and TRBJ1-5, is DVKVTQSSRYLVKRTGEKVFLECVQDMDHENMFWYRQDPGLGLRLIYFSYDVKMKEKGDIPEGYSVSREKKERFSLILESASTNQTSMYLCATKIGTGNQPQHFGDGTRLSIL.

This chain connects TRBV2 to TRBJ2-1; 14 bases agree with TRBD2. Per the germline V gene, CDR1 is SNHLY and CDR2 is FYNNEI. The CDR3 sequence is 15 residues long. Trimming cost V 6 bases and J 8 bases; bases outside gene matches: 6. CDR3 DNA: TGTGCCAGCAGGGGACTAGCGGGGGTGGGGGATGAGCAGTTCTTC. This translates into CASRGLAGVGDEQFF.

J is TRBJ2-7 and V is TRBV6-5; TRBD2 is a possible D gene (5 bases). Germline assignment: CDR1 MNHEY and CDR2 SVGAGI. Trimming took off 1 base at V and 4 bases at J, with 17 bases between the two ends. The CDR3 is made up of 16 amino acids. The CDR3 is CASSYFGLTPDYEQYF. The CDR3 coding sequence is TGTGCCAGCAGTTACTTCGGACTCACCCCAGATTACGAGCAGTACTTC.

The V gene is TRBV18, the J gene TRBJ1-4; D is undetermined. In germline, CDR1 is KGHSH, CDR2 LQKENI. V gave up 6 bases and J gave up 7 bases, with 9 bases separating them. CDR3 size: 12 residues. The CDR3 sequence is CASSVPFEKLFF. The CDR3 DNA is TGTGCCAGCTCCGTCCCTTTTGAAAAACTGTTTTTT.

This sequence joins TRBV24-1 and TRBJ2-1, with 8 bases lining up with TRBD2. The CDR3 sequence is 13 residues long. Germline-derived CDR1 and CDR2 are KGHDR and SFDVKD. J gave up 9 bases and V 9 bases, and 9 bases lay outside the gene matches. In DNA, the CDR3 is TGTGCCACCGCCGAGGGACTAGGTTTTGAGCAGTTCTTC. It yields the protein CATAEGLGFEQFF.

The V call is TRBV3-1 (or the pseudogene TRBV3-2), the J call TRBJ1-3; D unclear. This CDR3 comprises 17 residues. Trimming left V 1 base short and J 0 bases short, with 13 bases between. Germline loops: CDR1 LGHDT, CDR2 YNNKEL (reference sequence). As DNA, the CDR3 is TGTGCCAGCAGCCAAGTAGCCCTAAAAAACTCTGGAAACACCATATATTTT. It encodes CASSQVALKNSGNTIYF.

DNA for the CDR3: TGTGCCAGCACCTTACTAGGGGGTGGCTACACCTTC. Translation gives CASTLLGGGYTF. V gene TRBV12-3 or TRBV12-4 combines with J gene TRBJ1-2, with D perhaps matching TRBD1 (6 bases). This CDR3 contains 12 residues. Trimming took 7 bases from V and 7 from J, leaving 13 bases between them.

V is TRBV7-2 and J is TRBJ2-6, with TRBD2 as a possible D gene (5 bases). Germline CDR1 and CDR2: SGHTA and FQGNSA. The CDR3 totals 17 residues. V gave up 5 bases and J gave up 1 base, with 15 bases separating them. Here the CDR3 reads CASSARAGVSGANVLTF. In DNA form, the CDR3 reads TGTGCCAGCAGCGCCCGGGCCGGGGTGTCTGGGGCCAACGTCCTGACTTTC.

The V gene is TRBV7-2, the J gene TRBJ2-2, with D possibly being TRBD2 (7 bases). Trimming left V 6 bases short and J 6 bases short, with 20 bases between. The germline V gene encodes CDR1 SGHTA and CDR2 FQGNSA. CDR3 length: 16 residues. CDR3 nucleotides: TGTGCCAGCAGTCCCCTTTGGGGGGGGCAGGCCGGGGAGCTGTTTTTT. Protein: CASSPLWGGQAGELFF. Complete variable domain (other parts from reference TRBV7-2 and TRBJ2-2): GAGVSQSPSNKVTEKGKDVELRCDPISGHTALYWYRQSLGQGLEFLIYFQGNSAPDKSGLPSDRFSAERTGGSVSTLTIQRTQQEDSAVYLCASSPLWGGQAGELFFGEGSRLTVL.

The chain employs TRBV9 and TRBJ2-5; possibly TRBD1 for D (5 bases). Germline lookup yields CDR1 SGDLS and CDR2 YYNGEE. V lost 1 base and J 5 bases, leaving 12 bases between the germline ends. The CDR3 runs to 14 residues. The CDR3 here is CASSVNYKGETQYF. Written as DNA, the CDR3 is TGTGCCAGCAGCGTAAATTATAAGGGGGAGACCCAGTACTTC.

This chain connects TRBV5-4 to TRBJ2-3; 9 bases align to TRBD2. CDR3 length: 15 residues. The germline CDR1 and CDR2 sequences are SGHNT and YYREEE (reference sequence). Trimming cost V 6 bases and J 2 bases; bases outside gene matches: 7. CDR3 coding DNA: TGTGCCAGCACCAAGACTAGCGGAGTCACAGATACGCAGTATTTT. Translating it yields CASTKTSGVTDTQYF. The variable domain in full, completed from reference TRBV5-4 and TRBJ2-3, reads ETGVTQSPTHLIKTRGQQVTLRCSSQSGHNTVSWYQQALGQGPQFIFQYYREEENGRGNFPPRFSGLQFPNYSSELNVNALELDDSALYLCASTKTSGVTDTQYFGPGTRLTVL.